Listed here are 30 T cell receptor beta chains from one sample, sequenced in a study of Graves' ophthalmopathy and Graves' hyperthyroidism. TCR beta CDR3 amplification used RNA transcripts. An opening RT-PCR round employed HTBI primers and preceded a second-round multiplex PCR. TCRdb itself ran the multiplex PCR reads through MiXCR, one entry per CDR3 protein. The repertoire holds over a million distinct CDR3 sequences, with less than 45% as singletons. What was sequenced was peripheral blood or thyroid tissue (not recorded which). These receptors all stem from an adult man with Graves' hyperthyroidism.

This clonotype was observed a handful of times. This chain's CDR3 is CASSQDRRGYHPGELFF. The DNA for the CDR3 is TGTGCCAGCAGCCAAGATCGGCGGGGATATCACCCCGGGGAGCTGTTTTTT. J is TRBJ2-2 and V is TRBV4-2; D is possibly TRBD2 (6 bases). Trimming cost V 0 bases and J 6 bases, with 17 bases left between them. CDR1 and CDR2 (germline): LGHNA, YNFKEQ. The CDR3 has 17 amino acids.

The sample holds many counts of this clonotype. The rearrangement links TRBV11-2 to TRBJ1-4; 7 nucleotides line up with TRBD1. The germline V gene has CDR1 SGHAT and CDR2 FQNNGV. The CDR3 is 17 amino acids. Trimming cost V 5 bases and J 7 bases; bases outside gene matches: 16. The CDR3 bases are TGTGCCAGCAGCGTGTCCGGGACAGCCTCCGTGGGTGAAAAACTGTTTTTT. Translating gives CASSVSGTASVGEKLFF.

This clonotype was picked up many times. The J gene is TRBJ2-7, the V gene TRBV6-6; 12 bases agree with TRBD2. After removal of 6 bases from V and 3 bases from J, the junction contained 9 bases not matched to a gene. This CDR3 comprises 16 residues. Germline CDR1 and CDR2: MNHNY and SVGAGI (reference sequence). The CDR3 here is CASRESSGGAVYEQYF. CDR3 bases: TGTGCCAGCAGGGAATCTAGCGGGGGGGCCGTCTACGAGCAGTACTTC.

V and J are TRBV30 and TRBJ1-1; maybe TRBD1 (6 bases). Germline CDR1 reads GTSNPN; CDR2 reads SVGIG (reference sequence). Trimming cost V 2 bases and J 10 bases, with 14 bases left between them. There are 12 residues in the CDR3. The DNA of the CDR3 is TGTGCCTGGAGTACGGGGTTAGGGGGAGCTTTCTTT. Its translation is CAWSTGLGGAFF.

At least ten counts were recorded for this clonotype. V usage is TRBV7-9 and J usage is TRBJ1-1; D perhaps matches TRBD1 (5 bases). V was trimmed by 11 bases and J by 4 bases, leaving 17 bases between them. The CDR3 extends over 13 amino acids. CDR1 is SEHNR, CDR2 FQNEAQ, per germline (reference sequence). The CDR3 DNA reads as TGTGCCGGACTCCGGGGCGGCGGCACTGAAGCTTTCTTT. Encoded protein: CAGLRGGGTEAFF.

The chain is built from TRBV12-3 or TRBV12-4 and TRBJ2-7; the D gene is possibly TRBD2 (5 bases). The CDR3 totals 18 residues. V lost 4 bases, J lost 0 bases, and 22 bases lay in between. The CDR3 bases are TGTGCCAGCAGTTCAAGCCAGGATGTGCGGGCGAGCTCCTACGAGCAGTACTTC. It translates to CASSSSQDVRASSYEQYF.

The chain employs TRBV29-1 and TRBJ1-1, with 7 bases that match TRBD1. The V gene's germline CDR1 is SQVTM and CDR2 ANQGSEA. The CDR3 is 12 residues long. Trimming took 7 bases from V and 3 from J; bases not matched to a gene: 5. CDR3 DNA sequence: TGCAGCGCTGACAGGGTAGACACTGAAGCTTTCTTT. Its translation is CSADRVDTEAFF. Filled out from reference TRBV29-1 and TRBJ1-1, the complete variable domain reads SAVISQKPSRDICQRGTSLTIQCQVDSQVTMMFWYRQQPGQSLTLIATANQGSEATYESGFVIDKFPISRPNLTFSTLTVSNMSPEDSSIYLCSADRVDTEAFFGQGTRLTVV.

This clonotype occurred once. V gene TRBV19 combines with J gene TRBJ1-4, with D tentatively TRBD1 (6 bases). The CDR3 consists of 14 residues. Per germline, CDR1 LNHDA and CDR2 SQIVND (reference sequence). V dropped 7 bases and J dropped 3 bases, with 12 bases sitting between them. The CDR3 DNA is TGTGCCAGTAAAGGGGGTTCGGCTAATGAAAAACTGTTTTTT. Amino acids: CASKGGSANEKLFF.

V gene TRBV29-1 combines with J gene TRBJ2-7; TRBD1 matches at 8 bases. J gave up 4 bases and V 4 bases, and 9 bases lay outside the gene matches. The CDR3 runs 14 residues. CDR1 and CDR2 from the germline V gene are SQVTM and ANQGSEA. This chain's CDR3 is CSVGGQVGAYEQYF. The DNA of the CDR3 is TGCAGCGTTGGGGGACAGGTTGGGGCTTACGAGCAGTACTTC.

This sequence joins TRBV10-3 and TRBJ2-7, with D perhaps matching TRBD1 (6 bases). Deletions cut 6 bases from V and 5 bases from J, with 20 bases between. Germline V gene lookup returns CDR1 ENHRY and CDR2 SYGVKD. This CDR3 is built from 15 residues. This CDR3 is CAIRGLGTSVDEQYF. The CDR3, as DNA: TGTGCCATCAGGGGGCTTGGGACATCGGTGGACGAGCAGTACTTC.

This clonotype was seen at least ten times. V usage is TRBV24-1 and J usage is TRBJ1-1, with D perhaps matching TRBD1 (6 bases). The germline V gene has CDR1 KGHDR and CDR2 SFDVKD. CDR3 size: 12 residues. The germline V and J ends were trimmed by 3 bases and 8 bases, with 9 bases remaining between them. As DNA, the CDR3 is TGTGCCACCAGTGATGCCACAGGGGAAGCTTTCTTT. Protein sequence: CATSDATGEAFF.

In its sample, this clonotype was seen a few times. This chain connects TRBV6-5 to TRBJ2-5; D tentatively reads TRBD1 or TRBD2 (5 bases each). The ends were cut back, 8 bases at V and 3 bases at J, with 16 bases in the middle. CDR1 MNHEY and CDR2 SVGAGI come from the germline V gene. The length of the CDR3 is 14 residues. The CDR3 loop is CASCVGAVEETQYF. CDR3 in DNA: TGTGCCAGCTGTGTCGGGGCGGTCGAAGAGACCCAGTACTTC.

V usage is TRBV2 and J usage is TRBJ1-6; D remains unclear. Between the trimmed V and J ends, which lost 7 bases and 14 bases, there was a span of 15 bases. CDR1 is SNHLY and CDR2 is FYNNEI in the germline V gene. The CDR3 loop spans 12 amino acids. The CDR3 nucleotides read TGTGCCAGCAAAGCGGAAGTAGAAGCCCTCCACTTT. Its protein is CASKAEVEALHF.

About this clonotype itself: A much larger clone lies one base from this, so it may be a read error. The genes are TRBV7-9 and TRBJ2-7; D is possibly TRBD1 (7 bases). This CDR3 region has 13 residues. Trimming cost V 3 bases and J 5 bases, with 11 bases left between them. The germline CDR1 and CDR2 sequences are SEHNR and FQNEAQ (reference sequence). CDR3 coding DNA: TGTGCCAGCAGCTTGGAGGGGGCCCACGAGCAGTACTTC. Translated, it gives CASSLEGAHEQYF.

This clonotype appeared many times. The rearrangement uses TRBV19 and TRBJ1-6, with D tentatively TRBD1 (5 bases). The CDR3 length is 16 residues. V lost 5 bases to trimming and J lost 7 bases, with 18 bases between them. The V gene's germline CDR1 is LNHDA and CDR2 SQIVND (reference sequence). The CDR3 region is CASSVPGSGRNSPLHF. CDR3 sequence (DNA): TGTGCCAGTAGTGTCCCGGGATCGGGGCGGAATTCACCCCTCCACTTT.

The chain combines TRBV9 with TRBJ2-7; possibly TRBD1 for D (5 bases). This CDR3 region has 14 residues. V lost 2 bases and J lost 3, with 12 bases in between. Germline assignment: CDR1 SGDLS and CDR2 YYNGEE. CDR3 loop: CASSVGLDIYEQYF. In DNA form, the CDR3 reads TGTGCCAGCAGCGTGGGGCTAGATATCTACGAGCAGTACTTC.

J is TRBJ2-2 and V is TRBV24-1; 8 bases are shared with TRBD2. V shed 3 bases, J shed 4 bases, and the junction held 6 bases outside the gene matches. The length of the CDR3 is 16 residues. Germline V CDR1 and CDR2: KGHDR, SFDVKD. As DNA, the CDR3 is TGTGCCACCAGTGATCAGCGGGAGCTGAGCACCGGGGAGCTGTTTTTT. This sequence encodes CATSDQRELSTGELFF.

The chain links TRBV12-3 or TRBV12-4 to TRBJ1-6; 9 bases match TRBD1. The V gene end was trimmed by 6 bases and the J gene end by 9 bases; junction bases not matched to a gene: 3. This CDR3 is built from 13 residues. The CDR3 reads CASRGTGSSPLHF. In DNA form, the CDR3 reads TGTGCCAGCAGGGGGACAGGGAGTTCACCCCTCCACTTT.

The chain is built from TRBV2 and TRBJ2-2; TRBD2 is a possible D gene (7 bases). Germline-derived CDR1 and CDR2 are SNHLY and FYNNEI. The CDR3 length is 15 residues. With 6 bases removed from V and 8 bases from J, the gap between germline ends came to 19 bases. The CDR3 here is CASSLGGARLGELFF. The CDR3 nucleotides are TGTGCCAGCAGCTTAGGGGGGGCCCGGTTAGGGGAGCTGTTTTTT. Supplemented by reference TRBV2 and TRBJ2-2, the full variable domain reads EPEVTQTPSHQVTQMGQEVILRCVPISNHLYFYWYRQILGQKVEFLVSFYNNEISEKSEIFDDQFSVERPDGSNFTLKIRSTKLEDSAMYFCASSLGGARLGELFFGEGSRLTVL.

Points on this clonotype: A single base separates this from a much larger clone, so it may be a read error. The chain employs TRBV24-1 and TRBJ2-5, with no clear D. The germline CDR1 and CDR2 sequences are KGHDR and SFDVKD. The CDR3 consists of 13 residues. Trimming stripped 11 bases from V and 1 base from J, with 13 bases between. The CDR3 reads CASSRPFQETQYF. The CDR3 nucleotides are TGTGCCAGTAGCAGACCGTTCCAAGAGACCCAGTACTTC.

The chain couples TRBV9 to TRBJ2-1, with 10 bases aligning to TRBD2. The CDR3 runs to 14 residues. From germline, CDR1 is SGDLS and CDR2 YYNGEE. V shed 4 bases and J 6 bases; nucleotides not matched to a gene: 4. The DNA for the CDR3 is TGTGCCAGCAGCTCTAGCGGGAGTTCCAATGAGCAGTTCTTC. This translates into CASSSSGSSNEQFF.

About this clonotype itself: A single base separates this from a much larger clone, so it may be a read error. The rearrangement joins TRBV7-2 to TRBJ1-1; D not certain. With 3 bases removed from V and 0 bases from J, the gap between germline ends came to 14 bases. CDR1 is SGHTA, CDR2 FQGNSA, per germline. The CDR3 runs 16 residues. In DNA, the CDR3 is TGTGCCAGCAGCTTGTTCCATGGCAGCATGAACACTGAAGCTTTCTTT. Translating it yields CASSLFHGSMNTEAFF.

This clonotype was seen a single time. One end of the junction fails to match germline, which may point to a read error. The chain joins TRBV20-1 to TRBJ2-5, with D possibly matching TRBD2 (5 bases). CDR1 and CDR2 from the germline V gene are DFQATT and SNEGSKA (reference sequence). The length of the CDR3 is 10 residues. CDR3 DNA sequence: TGCAGTACTAGTCAAGAGACCCAGTACTTC. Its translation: CSTSQETQYF.

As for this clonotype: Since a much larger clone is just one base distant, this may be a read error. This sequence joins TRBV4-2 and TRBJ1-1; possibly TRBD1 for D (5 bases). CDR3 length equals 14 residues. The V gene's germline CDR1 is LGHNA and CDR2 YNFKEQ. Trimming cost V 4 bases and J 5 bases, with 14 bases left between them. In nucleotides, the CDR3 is TGTGCCAGCAGCCCAGACAGCACTCGGACTGAAGCTTTCTTT. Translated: CASSPDSTRTEAFF.

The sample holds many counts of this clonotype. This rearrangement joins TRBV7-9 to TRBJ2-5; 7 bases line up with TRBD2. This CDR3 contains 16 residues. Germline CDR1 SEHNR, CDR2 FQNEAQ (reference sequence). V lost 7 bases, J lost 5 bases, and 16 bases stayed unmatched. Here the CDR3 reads CASTPPGEGMKETQYF. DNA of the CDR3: TGTGCCAGCACCCCACCCGGGGAGGGAATGAAGGAGACCCAGTACTTC.

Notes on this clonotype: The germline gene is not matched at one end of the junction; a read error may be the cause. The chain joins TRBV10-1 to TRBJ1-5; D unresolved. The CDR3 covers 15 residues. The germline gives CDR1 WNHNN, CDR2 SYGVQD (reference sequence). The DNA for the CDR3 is TGTGCCAGCAGTGAAGGAAGTTATAGCAATCAGCCCCAGCATTTT. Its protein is CASSEGSYSNQPQHF.

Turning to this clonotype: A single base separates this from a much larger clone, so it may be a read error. The CDR3 loop is CASSDLGQGPGNTEAFF. The CDR3, as DNA: TGTGCCAGCAGTGATCTTGGACAGGGTCCTGGGAACACTGAAGCTTTCTTT. This chain links TRBV2 with TRBJ1-1; TRBD1 agrees at 8 bases. Germline-derived CDR1 and CDR2 are SNHLY and FYNNEI. V dropped 3 bases and J dropped 1; count of bases not matched to a gene: 10. The CDR3 totals 17 residues.

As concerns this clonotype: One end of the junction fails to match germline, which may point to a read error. The CDR3 loop reads CAIRGRATTEAFF. The CDR3 DNA sequence: TGTGCCATCAGGGGCAGGGCGACCACTGAAGCTTTCTTT. The chain couples TRBV10-1 to TRBJ1-1; D may be TRBD1 (6 bases). CDR1 and CDR2 from the germline V gene are WNHNN and SYGVQD (reference sequence). CDR3 size: 13 residues.

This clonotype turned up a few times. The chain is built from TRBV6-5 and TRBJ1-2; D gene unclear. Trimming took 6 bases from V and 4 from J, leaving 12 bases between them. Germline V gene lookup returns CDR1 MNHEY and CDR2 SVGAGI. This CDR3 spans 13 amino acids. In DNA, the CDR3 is TGTGCCAGCAGGGGAACCGGTTTCTATGGCTACACCTTC. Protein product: CASRGTGFYGYTF.

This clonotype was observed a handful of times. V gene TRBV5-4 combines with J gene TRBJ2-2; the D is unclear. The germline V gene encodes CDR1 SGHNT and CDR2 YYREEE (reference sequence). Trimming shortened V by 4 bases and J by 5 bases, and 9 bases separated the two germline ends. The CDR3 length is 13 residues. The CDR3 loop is CASSAKLTGELFF. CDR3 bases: TGTGCCAGCAGCGCAAAATTAACCGGGGAGCTGTTTTTT.